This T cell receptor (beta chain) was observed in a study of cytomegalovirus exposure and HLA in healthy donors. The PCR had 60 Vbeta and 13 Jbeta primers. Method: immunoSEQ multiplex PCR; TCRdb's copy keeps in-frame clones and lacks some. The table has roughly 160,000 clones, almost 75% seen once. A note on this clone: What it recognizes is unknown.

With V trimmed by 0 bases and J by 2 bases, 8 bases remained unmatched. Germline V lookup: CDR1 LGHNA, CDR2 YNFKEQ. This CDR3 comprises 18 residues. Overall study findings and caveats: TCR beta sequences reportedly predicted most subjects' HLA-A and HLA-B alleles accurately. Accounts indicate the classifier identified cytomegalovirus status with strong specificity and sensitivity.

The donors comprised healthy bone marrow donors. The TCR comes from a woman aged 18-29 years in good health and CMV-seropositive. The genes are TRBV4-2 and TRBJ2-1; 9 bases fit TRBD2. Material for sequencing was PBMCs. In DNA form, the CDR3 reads TGTGCCAGCAGCCAAGATCTTATAATAGCGGGGGCCTACAATGAGCAGTTCTTC. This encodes CASSQDLIIAGAYNEQFF.